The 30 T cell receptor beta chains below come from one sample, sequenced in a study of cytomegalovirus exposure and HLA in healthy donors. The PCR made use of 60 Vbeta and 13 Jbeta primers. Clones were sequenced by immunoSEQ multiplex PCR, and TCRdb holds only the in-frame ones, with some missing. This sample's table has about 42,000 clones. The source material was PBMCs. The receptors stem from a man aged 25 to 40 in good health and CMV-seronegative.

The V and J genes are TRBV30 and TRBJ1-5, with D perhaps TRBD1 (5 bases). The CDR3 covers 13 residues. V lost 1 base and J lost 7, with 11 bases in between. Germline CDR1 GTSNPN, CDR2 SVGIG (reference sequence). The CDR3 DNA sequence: TGTGCCTGGAGTGGGGGGGGTAGGCAGCCCCAGCATTTT. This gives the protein CAWSGGGRQPQHF.

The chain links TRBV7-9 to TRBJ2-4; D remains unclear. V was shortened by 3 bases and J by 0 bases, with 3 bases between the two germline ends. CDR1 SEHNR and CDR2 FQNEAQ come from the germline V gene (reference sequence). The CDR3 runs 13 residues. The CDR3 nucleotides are TGTGCCAGCAGCTTCCTAGCCAAAAACATTCAGTACTTC. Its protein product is CASSFLAKNIQYF.

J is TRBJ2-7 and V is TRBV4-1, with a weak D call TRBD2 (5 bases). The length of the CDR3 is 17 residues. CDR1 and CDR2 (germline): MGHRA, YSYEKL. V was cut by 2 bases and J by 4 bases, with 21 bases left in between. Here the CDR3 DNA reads TGCGCCAGCAGCCAATACCAAAACAGCGGAAATAAATACGAGCAGTACTTC. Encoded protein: CASSQYQNSGNKYEQYF.

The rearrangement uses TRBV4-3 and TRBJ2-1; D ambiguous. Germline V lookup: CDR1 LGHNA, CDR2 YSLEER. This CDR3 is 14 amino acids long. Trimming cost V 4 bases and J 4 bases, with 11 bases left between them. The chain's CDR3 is CASSPQAAYNEQFF. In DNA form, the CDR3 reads TGCGCCAGCAGCCCCCAGGCAGCTTACAATGAGCAGTTCTTC.

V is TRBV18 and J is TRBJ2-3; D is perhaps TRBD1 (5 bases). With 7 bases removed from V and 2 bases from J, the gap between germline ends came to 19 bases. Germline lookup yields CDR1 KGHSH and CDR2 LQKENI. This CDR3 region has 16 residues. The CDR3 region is CASYTGTARLTDTQYF. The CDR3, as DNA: TGTGCCAGCTACACAGGAACCGCGAGGCTCACAGATACGCAGTATTTT. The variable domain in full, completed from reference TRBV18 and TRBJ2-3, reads NAGVMQNPRHLVRRRGQEARLRCSPMKGHSHVYWYRQLPEEGLKFMVYLQKENIIDESGMPKERFSAEFPKEGPSILRIQQVVRGDSAAYFCASYTGTARLTDTQYFGPGTRLTVL.

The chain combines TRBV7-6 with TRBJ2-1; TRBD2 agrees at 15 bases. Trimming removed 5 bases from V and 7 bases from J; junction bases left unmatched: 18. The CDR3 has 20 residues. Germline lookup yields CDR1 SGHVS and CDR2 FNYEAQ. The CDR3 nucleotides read TGTGCCAGCAGCCCGCGCTTCGGACTAGCGGGAGGGCGAGGGAGAAATGAGCAGTTCTTC. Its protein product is CASSPRFGLAGGRGRNEQFF.

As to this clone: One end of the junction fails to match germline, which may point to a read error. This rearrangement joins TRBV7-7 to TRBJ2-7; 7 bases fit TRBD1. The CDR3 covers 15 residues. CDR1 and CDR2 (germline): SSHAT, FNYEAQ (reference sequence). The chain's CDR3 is CASSLRQGPTYEQYF. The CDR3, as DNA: TGTGCTAGCAGCTTGCGACAGGGCCCTACCTACGAGCAGTACTTC.

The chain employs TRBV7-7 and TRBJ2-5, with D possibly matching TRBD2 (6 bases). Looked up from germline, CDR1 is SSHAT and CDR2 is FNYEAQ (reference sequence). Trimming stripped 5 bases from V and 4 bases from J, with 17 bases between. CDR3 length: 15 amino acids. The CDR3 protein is CASSPVVGLRETQYF. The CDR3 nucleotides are TGTGCCAGCAGCCCCGTCGTTGGACTAAGAGAGACCCAGTACTTC. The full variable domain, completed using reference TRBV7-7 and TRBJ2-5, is GAGVSQSPRYKVTKRGQDVTLRCDPISSHATLYWYQQALGQGPEFLTYFNYEAQPDKSGLPSDRFSAERPEGSISTLTIQRTEQRDSAMYRCASSPVVGLRETQYFGPGTRLLVL.

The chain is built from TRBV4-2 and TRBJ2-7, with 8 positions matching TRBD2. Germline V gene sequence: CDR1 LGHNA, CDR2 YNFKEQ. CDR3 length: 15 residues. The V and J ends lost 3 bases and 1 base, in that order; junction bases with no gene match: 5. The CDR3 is CASSQGVAGSYEQYF. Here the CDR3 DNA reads TGTGCCAGCAGCCAGGGAGTAGCGGGATCCTACGAGCAGTACTTC.

CDR3 sequence (DNA): TGTGCCAGTAGTATCATCGACAGGGACACTGAAGCTTTCTTT. Amino acids: CASSIIDRDTEAFF. V and J are TRBV19 and TRBJ1-1, with TRBD1 matching 7 bases. Germline V lookup: CDR1 LNHDA, CDR2 SQIVND (reference sequence). CDR3 length equals 14 residues. Trimming cost V 3 bases and J 3 bases; bases outside gene matches: 4.

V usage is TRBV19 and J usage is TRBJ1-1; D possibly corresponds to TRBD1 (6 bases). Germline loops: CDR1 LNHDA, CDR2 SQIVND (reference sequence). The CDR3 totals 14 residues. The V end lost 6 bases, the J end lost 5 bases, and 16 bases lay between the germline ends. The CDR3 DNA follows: TGTGCCAGTAGCCCGAGGGGGATGGGGACTGAAGCTTTCTTT. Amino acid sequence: CASSPRGMGTEAFF.

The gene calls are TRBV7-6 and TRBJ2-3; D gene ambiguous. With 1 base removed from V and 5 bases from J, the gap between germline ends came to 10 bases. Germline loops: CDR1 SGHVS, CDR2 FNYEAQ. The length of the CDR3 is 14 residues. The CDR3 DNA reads TGTGCCAGCAGCTTAGAGTCTCCGGGAGATACGCAGTATTTT. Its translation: CASSLESPGDTQYF. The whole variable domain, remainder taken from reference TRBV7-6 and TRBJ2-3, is GAGVSQSPRYKVTKRGQDVALRCDPISGHVSLYWYRQALGQGPEFLTYFNYEAQQDKSGLPNDRFSAERPEGSISTLTIQRTEQRDSAMYRCASSLESPGDTQYFGPGTRLTVL.

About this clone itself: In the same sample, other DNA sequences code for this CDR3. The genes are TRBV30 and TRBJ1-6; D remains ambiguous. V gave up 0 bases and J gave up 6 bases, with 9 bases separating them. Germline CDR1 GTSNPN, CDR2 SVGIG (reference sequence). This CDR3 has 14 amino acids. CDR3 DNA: TGTGCCTGGAGTGTGACCGGAGGTAATTCACCCCTCCACTTT. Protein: CAWSVTGGNSPLHF.

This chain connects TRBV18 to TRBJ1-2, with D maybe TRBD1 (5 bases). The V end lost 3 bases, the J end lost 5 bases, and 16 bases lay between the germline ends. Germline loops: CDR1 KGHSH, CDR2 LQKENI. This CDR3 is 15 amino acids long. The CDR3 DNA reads TGTGCCAGCTCACCTTCGAGAGGGGAGGGATATGGCTACACCTTC. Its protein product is CASSPSRGEGYGYTF.

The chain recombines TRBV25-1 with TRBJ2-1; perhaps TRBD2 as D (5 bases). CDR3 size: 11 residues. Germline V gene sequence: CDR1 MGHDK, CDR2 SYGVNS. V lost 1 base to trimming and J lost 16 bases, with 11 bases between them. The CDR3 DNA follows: TGTGCCAGCAGTGAATTGGCTAGCCAATTCTTC. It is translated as CASSELASQFF.

DNA for the CDR3: TGTGCCAGTACCCGGAGGCATAATGAAAAACTGTTTTTT. This encodes CASTRRHNEKLFF. V is TRBV19 and J is TRBJ1-4; the D is unclear. Germline V gives CDR1 LNHDA, CDR2 SQIVND (reference sequence). The V and J ends lost 7 bases and 4 bases respectively, with 10 bases between them. There are 13 residues in the CDR3.

This CDR3 reads CASSIDRAYEQYF. CDR3 nucleotides: TGCGCCAGCAGCATCGACAGGGCTTACGAGCAGTACTTC. The chain links TRBV5-1 to TRBJ2-7; 7 nucleotides match TRBD1. CDR1 is SGHRS, CDR2 YFSETQ, per germline. With V trimmed by 4 bases and J by 4 bases, 5 bases remained unmatched. The CDR3 length is 13 residues.

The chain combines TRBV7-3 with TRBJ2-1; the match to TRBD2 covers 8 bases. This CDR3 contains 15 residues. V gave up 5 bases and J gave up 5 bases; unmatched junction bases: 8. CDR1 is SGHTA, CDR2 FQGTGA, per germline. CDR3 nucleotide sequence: TGTGCCAGCAGCCCGGATAGCGGGAACCACAATGAGCAGTTCTTC. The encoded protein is CASSPDSGNHNEQFF. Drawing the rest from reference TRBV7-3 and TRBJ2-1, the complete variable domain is GAGVSQTPSNKVTEKGKYVELRCDPISGHTALYWYRQSLGQGPEFLIYFQGTGAADDSGLPNDRFFAVRPEGSVSTLKIQRTERGDSAVYLCASSPDSGNHNEQFFGPGTRLTVL.

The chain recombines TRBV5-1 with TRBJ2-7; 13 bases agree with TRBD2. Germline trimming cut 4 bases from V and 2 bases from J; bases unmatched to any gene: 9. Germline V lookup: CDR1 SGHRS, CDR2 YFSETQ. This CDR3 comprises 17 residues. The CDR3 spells CASSLSWTSGSAYEQYF. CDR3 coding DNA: TGCGCCAGCAGCCTATCTTGGACTAGCGGGAGCGCCTACGAGCAGTACTTC.

For the CDR3, the DNA is TGTGCCAGCAGCGTTCAGGGGGGCAATGAGCAGTTCTTC. Translated, it gives CASSVQGGNEQFF. The V call is TRBV9, the J call TRBJ2-1; D perhaps matches TRBD1 (7 bases). The germline CDR1 and CDR2 sequences are SGDLS and YYNGEE. V lost 2 bases and J 6 bases, leaving 9 bases between the germline ends. The CDR3 is 13 residues long.

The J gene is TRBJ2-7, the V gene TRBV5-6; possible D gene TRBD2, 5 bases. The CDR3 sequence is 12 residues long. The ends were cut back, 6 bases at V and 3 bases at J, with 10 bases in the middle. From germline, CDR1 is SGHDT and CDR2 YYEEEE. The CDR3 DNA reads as TGTGCCAGCAACGGACGGGACTACGAGCAGTACTTC. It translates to CASNGRDYEQYF.

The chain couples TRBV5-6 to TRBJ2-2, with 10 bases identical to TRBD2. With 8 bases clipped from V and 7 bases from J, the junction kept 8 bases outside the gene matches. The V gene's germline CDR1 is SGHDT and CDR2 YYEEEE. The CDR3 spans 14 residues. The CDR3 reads CASRPGLADGELFF. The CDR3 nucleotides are TGTGCCAGTAGGCCTGGACTAGCGGACGGGGAGCTGTTTTTT.

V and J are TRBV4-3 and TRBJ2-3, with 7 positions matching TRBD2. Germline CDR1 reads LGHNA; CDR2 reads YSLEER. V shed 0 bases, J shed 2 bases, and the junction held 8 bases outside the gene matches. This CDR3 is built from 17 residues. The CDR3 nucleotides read TGCGCCAGCAGCCAAGATACCCCTAGCGGCTTCACAGATACGCAGTATTTT. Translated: CASSQDTPSGFTDTQYF.

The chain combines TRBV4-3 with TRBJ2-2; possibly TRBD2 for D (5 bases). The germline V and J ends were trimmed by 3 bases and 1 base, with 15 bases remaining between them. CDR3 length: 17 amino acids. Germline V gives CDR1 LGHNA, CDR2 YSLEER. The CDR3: CASSQAAGPLNTGELFF. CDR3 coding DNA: TGCGCCAGCAGCCAGGCGGCGGGCCCCTTGAACACCGGGGAGCTGTTTTTT.

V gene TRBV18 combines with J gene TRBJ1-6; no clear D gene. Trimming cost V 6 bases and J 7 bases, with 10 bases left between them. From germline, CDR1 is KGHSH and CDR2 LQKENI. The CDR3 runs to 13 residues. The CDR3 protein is CASSPDGNSPLHF. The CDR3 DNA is TGTGCCAGCTCCCCCGACGGGAATTCACCCCTCCACTTT.

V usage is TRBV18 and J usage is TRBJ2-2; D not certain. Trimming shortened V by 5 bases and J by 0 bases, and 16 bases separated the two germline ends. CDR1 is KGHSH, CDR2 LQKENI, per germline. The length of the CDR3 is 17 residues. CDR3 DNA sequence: TGTGCCAGCTCAGACCCGGGTGGCATCGCGAACACCGGGGAGCTGTTTTTT. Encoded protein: CASSDPGGIANTGELFF.

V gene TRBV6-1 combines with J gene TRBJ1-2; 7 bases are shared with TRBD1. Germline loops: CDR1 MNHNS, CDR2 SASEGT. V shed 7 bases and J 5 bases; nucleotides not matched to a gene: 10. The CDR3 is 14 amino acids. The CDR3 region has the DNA TGTGCCAGCAATACAGGAGGGACAGCTTATGGCTACACCTTC. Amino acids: CASNTGGTAYGYTF.

The CDR3 loop reads CASSPPIIGIQETQYF. The CDR3 nucleotides read TGTGCCAGCTCACCACCGATCATCGGGATACAAGAGACCCAGTACTTC. This sequence joins TRBV18 and TRBJ2-5; possibly TRBD2 for D (5 bases). This CDR3 region has 16 residues. Trimming removed 0 bases from V and 2 bases from J, with 13 bases in between. From germline, CDR1 is KGHSH and CDR2 LQKENI.

The CDR3 DNA follows: TGTGCCACCTCGTGGAGGGAACGTTCCTACGAGCAGTACTTC. It specifies CATSWRERSYEQYF. This chain links TRBV6-5 with TRBJ2-7; TRBD2 is a possible D gene (6 bases). The CDR3 contains 14 residues. Per germline, CDR1 MNHEY and CDR2 SVGAGI. Trimming removed 10 bases at V and 1 base at J, with 17 bases between.

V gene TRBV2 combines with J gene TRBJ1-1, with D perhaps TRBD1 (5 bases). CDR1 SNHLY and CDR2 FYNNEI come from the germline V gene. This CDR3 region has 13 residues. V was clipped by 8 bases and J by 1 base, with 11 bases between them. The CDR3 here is CASRQGANTEAFF. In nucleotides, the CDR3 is TGTGCCAGCCGCCAAGGGGCGAACACTGAAGCTTTCTTT. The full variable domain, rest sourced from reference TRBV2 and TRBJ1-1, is EPEVTQTPSHQVTQMGQEVILRCVPISNHLYFYWYRQILGQKVEFLVSFYNNEISEKSEIFDDQFSVERPDGSNFTLKIRSTKLEDSAMYFCASRQGANTEAFFGQGTRLTVV.